A single T cell receptor (beta chain) is shown here with its context. The target of this receptor is not known. No much larger clone exists at a distance of one base, and base qualities are not known. TCRbeta CDR3 regions were amplified from genomic DNA using the immunoSEQ Assay, a bias-controlled multiplex PCR. On the study's bioinformatics: Within the assay, amplification of reference gene primers was used to estimate how many nucleated cells each sample contained. To quantify the absolute abundance of each unique TCRbeta CDR3 rearrangement, sequence reads were collapsed and filtered. For each sample, productive Simpson clonality was calculated as the square root of Simpson's diversity index across productive rearrangements. Sourced from immuneACCESS, this table was stored by TCRdb with only in-frame sequences that have V and J called. A share of the clones is absent; for the studies checked, an unresolved V gene accounts for under half, and the remainder has no known explanation. V and J calls and clone size are copied from that table; D and trimming were computed from the DNA. The sample table holds several thousand clones, of which approximately 86% were seen once. Approximately 7% of the sample is in the top ten clones.

The collaborating institutions used their own protocols to collect whole blood in K2EDTA tubes. For TCRbeta analysis, collaborator samples were shipped as frozen whole blood, as isolated PBMCs, or as DNA extracted from either sample type. This entry is derived from a study of blood T cell repertoires in COVID-19 (dated by TCRdb to the early 2020s). The study in broad terms: Samples from collaborators originated in the United States, Italy and Spain and spanned both the acute and convalescent phases of COVID-19. The repertoires were released in a freely available public database meant as a resource for research on the immune response to SARS-CoV-2. Sample metadata almost always included a de-identified subject ID, COVID-19 status, age in years and sex. The material from the prospective study consisted of cDNA or gDNA derived from T cells, B-cell-depleted T cells, or PBMCs. Deeply sampled blood TCRbeta repertoires from subjects exposed to, actively infected with, or recovered from COVID-19 were included in the dataset. Where HLA class I and class II types were available, the types were taken from metadata supplied by the sample provider, not from assay-based typing. Samples came from the ongoing ImmuneRACE study (first 160 participants) plus 1,254 subjects from 6 global collaborators.

What the study reported, not specific to this receptor: Clinical and demographic metadata were provided uncurated, with the amount varying by source and participant.

V is cut by 0 bases and J by 5 bases, and the space between the germline ends is 14 bases. The CDR3 runs 16 residues from the cysteine to the phenylalanine. Left in the record is the CDR3 DNA by itself, 48 bases read in frame from the first base. The germline V gene provides CDR1 LGHNA and CDR2 YNFKEQ. Sequences were obtained from peripheral blood. In this chain, TRBV4-2 is recombined with TRBJ1-5, with no confidently assigned D gene. The receptor's source is a woman in her forties or fifties with active or convalescent COVID-19. The CDR3 region has the sequence CASSQDASLLDQPQHF. The DNA sequence reads TGTGCCAGCAGCCAAGACGCGAGTCTATTAGATCAGCCCCAGCATTTT.